This entry is about one TCR beta chain. These data are taken from a study of blood T cell repertoires in COVID-19. In the study overall: The United States, Italy and Spain were the sources of the acute and convalescent COVID-19 samples.

Clones were sequenced by immunoSEQ multiplex PCR, and TCRdb holds only the in-frame ones, with some missing. The data hold about 200,000 clones, with around 85% observed a single time. There are 14 residues in the CDR3. Trimming at V came to 4 bases and at J to 3 bases, leaving 4 bases not matched to a gene. Germline V gives CDR1 MNHEY, CDR2 SVGAGI. The sequencing input was peripheral blood. The rearrangement uses TRBV6-5 and TRBJ2-3, with TRBD2 matching over 7 bases. This clonotype originated in a woman in her fifties or sixties with acute or convalescent COVID-19. The CDR3 loop reads CASSLNGGTDTQYF. CDR3 bases: TGTGCCAGCAGTTTAAACGGGGGGACAGATACGCAGTATTTT.